Shown below are 7 T cell receptor beta chains from a single sample sequenced in a study of identical twins. TCRdb used MiXCR to reprocess the 5' RACE reads, holding one entry per CDR3 protein. The top ten hold roughly 4% of the sample, which has around 690,000 distinct CDR3 sequences, around 21% seen once. These records were also assigned to another study, of T cells expressing NK-cell markers.

Source material: PBMCs. Every receptor here comes from a woman aged 18-29 years in good health.

The chain joins TRBV7-8 to TRBJ2-7, with D possibly called TRBD1 or TRBD2 (5 bases each). Germline V gene sequence: CDR1 SGHVS, CDR2 FQNEAQ. CDR3 length equals 15 residues. Trimming took off 1 base at V and 3 bases at J, with 13 bases between the two ends. This chain's CDR3 is CASSLEGRIVYEQYF. Here the CDR3 DNA reads TGTGCCAGCAGCTTAGAGGGACGTATTGTCTACGAGCAGTACTTC.

The gene calls are TRBV2 and TRBJ2-5, with a weak D call TRBD2 (5 bases). The CDR3 extends over 14 amino acids. Trimming left V 6 bases short and J 0 bases short, with 11 bases between. Germline assignment: CDR1 SNHLY and CDR2 FYNNEI. The CDR3 sequence: CASRDWTHQETQYF. The CDR3 nucleotides are TGTGCCAGCAGGGATTGGACTCACCAAGAGACCCAGTACTTC. The whole variable domain, filled in from reference TRBV2 and TRBJ2-5, reads EPEVTQTPSHQVTQMGQEVILRCVPISNHLYFYWYRQILGQKVEFLVSFYNNEISEKSEIFDDQFSVERPDGSNFTLKIRSTKLEDSAMYFCASRDWTHQETQYFGPGTRLLVL.

The chain uses TRBV3-1 and TRBJ2-7; D unclear. Trimming pared 1 base from V and 9 bases from J, leaving 13 bases between. The CDR3 runs to 13 residues. Germline CDR1 and CDR2: LGHDT and YNNKEL (reference sequence). CDR3 loop: CASSQGRGNAQYF. The CDR3 coding sequence is TGTGCCAGCAGCCAAGGTCGTGGAAACGCGCAGTACTTC.

The V and J genes are TRBV12-3 or TRBV12-4 and TRBJ2-2, with D unresolved. CDR3 length: 12 residues. The V gene lost 6 bases and the J gene lost 4 bases, with 6 bases spanning the gap. The CDR3 region is CASRRLTGELFF. The CDR3 nucleotides read TGTGCCAGCAGGCGTCTCACCGGGGAGCTGTTTTTT.

This clonotype was counted ten times or more. The chain couples TRBV29-1 to TRBJ1-2; possible D gene TRBD1, 5 bases. V was pared by 6 bases and J by 6 bases, with 14 bases between. This CDR3 spans 12 amino acids. Germline V gene data show CDR1 as SQVTM and CDR2 as ANQGSEA. The CDR3 coding sequence is TGCAGCGTCCTGGGGGGGATAGATGGCTACACCTTC. It is translated as CSVLGGIDGYTF. The full variable domain, its missing parts supplied by reference TRBV29-1 and TRBJ1-2, is SAVISQKPSRDICQRGTSLTIQCQVDSQVTMMFWYRQQPGQSLTLIATANQGSEATYESGFVIDKFPISRPNLTFSTLTVSNMSPEDSSIYLCSVLGGIDGYTFGSGTRLTVV.

Notes on this clonotype: One junction end does not reproduce the germline sequence, and a read error may be involved. This rearrangement joins TRBV5-1 to TRBJ2-7; D might be TRBD2 (6 bases). CDR3 size: 13 residues. CDR1 is SGHRS, CDR2 YFSETQ, per germline. The CDR3 spells CSSSSDSGDEQYF. CDR3 DNA sequence: TGCTCCAGCAGCTCCGATAGCGGCGACGAGCAGTACTTC.

This clonotype was recorded a few times. This chain uses TRBV5-1 with TRBJ2-1; D is undetermined. This CDR3 has 14 amino acids. In germline, CDR1 is SGHRS, CDR2 YFSETQ. Trimming shortened V by 4 bases and J by 0 bases, and 8 bases separated the two germline ends. The CDR3: CASSTQSSYNEQFF. In nucleotides, the CDR3 is TGCGCCAGCAGCACTCAGAGCTCCTACAATGAGCAGTTCTTC. Using reference TRBV5-1 and TRBJ2-1 for the parts outside the CDR3, the full variable domain is KAGVTQTPRYLIKTRGQQVTLSCSPISGHRSVSWYQQTPGQGLQFLFEYFSETQRNKGNFPGRFSGRQFSNSRSEMNVSTLELGDSALYLCASSTQSSYNEQFFGPGTRLTVL.